These 30 T cell receptor beta chains originate from one sample sequenced in a study of CD8 T cells in Susac syndrome. Random hexamers were used to reverse transcribe the RNA input (about 0.5 to 1 ug). Each CDR3 protein is one row after TCRdb ran MiXCR on the immunoSEQ multiplex PCR reads. The table lists fewer than 200,000 distinct CDR3 sequences, around 94% of them singletons. Sequenced sample: CD4+ T cells from PBMCs. The receptor source for this set is a human donor with Susac syndrome.

This clonotype has only one observation. The chain couples TRBV29-1 to TRBJ1-4, with D perhaps TRBD1 (5 bases). Germline V gene sequence: CDR1 SQVTM, CDR2 ANQGSEA. The V end lost 3 bases, the J end lost 2 bases, and 7 bases lay between the germline ends. The CDR3 has 13 residues. The CDR3 DNA follows: TGCAGCGTTGACGGGGCGACTAATGAAAAACTGTTTTTT. It translates to CSVDGATNEKLFF.

The chain employs TRBV21-1 and TRBJ2-3; whether TRBD2, the table's D call, matches the DNA was not checked. TRBV21-1 is termed a pseudogene. This CDR3 is built from 12 residues. CDR3 in DNA: TGTGCCAGCAGCTCACGGGAGGGTACGCAGTATTTT. Encoded protein: CASSSREGTQYF.

The J gene is TRBJ2-1, the V gene TRBV3-1; possible D gene TRBD2, 5 bases. The CDR3 runs 15 residues. The V gene lost 1 base and the J gene lost 5 bases, with 12 bases spanning the gap. Germline V lookup: CDR1 LGHDT, CDR2 YNNKEL (reference sequence). DNA of the CDR3: TGTGCCAGCAGCCAAGGGCGGGCTACACACAATGAGCAGTTCTTC. This codes for CASSQGRATHNEQFF.

The chain is built from TRBV11-2 and TRBJ1-6; no clear D. Trimming left V 4 bases short and J 8 bases short, with 9 bases between. This CDR3 region has 13 residues. CDR1 and CDR2 (germline): SGHAT, FQNNGV. CDR3 sequence reads: CASSYMRDSPLHF. CDR3 coding DNA: TGTGCCAGCAGCTATATGAGGGATTCACCCCTCCACTTT.

This rearrangement joins TRBV3-1 to TRBJ2-3, with 10 nucleotides matching TRBD2. Germline V lookup: CDR1 LGHDT, CDR2 YNNKEL (reference sequence). V gave up 1 base and J gave up 4 bases; unmatched junction bases: 8. The CDR3 loop spans 17 amino acids. CDR3 sequence reads: CASSQAPPAGGPDTQYF. The CDR3 DNA reads as TGTGCCAGCAGCCAAGCCCCTCCAGCGGGGGGGCCAGATACGCAGTATTTT.

The chain couples TRBV25-1 to TRBJ2-1; possibly TRBD2 for D (5 bases). From germline, CDR1 is MGHDK and CDR2 SYGVNS. Trimming removed 3 bases at V and 10 bases at J, with 10 bases between. The CDR3 extends over 12 amino acids. CDR3 DNA sequence: TGTGCCAGCAGTGAGAGCCGGGAAGAGCAGTTCTTC. Protein: CASSESREEQFF.

The chain is built from TRBV4-3 and TRBJ2-1; D is possibly TRBD2 (5 bases). V dropped 0 bases and J dropped 8 bases, with 14 bases sitting between them. The CDR3 runs to 15 residues. Germline CDR1 LGHNA, CDR2 YSLEER. The CDR3 DNA reads TGCGCCAGCAGCCAAGAAGCCCCCTGGGAGTATGAGCAGTTCTTC. Its translation is CASSQEAPWEYEQFF.

The chain has TRBV20-1 and TRBJ2-7, with a tentative D call TRBD1 (5 bases). V lost 2 bases to trimming and J lost 5 bases, with 10 bases between them. The length of the CDR3 is 12 residues. Germline V CDR1 and CDR2: DFQATT, SNEGSKA (reference sequence). CDR3 in DNA: TGCAGTGCTAGACAGGGTAAGGACGAGCAGTACTTC. Encoded protein: CSARQGKDEQYF.

The gene calls are TRBV30 and TRBJ1-4; 9 bases align to TRBD1. The trim removed 0 bases at V and 11 bases at J, leaving 7 bases unmatched. The CDR3 consists of 14 residues. The V gene's germline CDR1 is GTSNPN and CDR2 SVGIG (reference sequence). The CDR3 nucleotides read TGTGCCTGGAGTGTGGGACAGGGAAACGGGAAACTGTTTTTT. It yields the protein CAWSVGQGNGKLFF. The whole variable domain, remainder taken from reference TRBV30 and TRBJ1-4, is SQTIHQWPATLVQPVGSPLSLECTVEGTSNPNLYWYRQAAGRGLQLLFYSVGIGQISSEVPQNLSASRPQDRQFILSSKKLLLSDSGFYLCAWSVGQGNGKLFFGSGTQLSVL.

To note about this clonotype: The junction differs from germline at one of its ends, possibly a read error. The V call is TRBV29-1, the J call TRBJ2-7; D might be TRBD1 (5 bases). Germline V gives CDR1 SQVTM, CDR2 ANQGSEA. This CDR3 is built from 12 residues. Here the CDR3 DNA reads TGCAGCGTTAAAGACAGAAACTACGAGCAGTACTTC. Protein product: CSVKDRNYEQYF.

V gene TRBV7-2 combines with J gene TRBJ1-2; TRBD1 matches at 8 bases. Germline CDR1 SGHTA, CDR2 FQGNSA. The CDR3 is made up of 14 amino acids. V dropped 7 bases and J dropped 8; count of bases not matched to a gene: 12. The CDR3 DNA reads as TGTGCCAGCACCCATCCCGGGACAGGAGGGGGCTACACCTTC. Translating gives CASTHPGTGGGYTF.

The chain recombines TRBV6-2 or TRBV6-3 with TRBJ2-5; a weak D match, TRBD1 (6 bases). Between the trimmed V and J ends, which lost 4 bases and 5 bases, there was a span of 14 bases. The CDR3 is made up of 14 amino acids. The V gene's germline CDR1 is MNHEY and CDR2 SVGEGT. CDR3 DNA sequence: TGTGCCAGCAGTTTACAGGGAACTGGGGAGACCCAGTACTTC. Translated, it gives CASSLQGTGETQYF.

This clonotype was seen once. The DNA for the CDR3 is TGCAGTGCTAGAGATTTCCGCGGGGGCCCTAGCACAGATACGCAGTATTTT. Amino acid sequence: CSARDFRGGPSTDTQYF. This sequence joins TRBV20-1 and TRBJ2-3, with D perhaps matching TRBD2 (7 bases). The CDR3 spans 17 residues. CDR1 DFQATT and CDR2 SNEGSKA come from the germline V gene (reference sequence). V was shortened by 0 bases and J by 0 bases, with 16 bases between the two germline ends.

The chain carries TRBV3-1 and TRBJ2-5; TRBD2 matches at 9 bases. The germline gives CDR1 LGHDT, CDR2 YNNKEL (reference sequence). The CDR3 runs 14 residues. Trimming removed 6 bases from V and 4 bases from J; junction bases left unmatched: 6. The chain's CDR3 is CASRASGEIETQYF. The CDR3 nucleotides read TGTGCCAGCAGGGCTAGCGGGGAAATAGAGACCCAGTACTTC.

The rearrangement links TRBV20-1 to TRBJ1-5; D possibly corresponds to TRBD1 (5 bases). Germline assignment: CDR1 DFQATT and CDR2 SNEGSKA (reference sequence). V lost 4 bases, J lost 3 bases, and 10 bases lay in between. This CDR3 spans 13 amino acids. The CDR3 loop is CSATRENNQPQHF. The CDR3 coding sequence is TGCAGTGCTACCAGGGAGAACAATCAGCCCCAGCATTTT.

CDR3 sequence (DNA): TGCAGTGCCACAGTTCCACGGGGACCAGGGGGCCCGACGCAGTATTTT. Translated: CSATVPRGPGGPTQYF. This chain joins TRBV20-1 and TRBJ2-3; 8 positions agree with TRBD1. Germline V gene sequence: CDR1 DFQATT, CDR2 SNEGSKA (reference sequence). With V trimmed by 6 bases and J by 9 bases, 20 bases remained unmatched. This CDR3 has 16 amino acids.

This chain uses TRBV29-1 with TRBJ2-7; D remains ambiguous. Looked up from germline, CDR1 is SQVTM and CDR2 is ANQGSEA. Trimming shortened V by 7 bases and J by 4 bases, and 20 bases separated the two germline ends. The CDR3 extends over 14 amino acids. CDR3 loop: CSAAGAGSSYEQYF. The CDR3 region has the DNA TGCAGCGCCGCCGGCGCAGGTTCGTCTTACGAGCAGTACTTC.

The V gene is TRBV20-1, the J gene TRBJ1-2; no reliable D call. The CDR3 runs to 13 residues. Germline loops: CDR1 DFQATT, CDR2 SNEGSKA (reference sequence). The ends were cut back, 7 bases at V and 8 bases at J, with 20 bases in the middle. CDR3 sequence: CSVAHDIRMGYTF. The DNA of the CDR3 is TGCAGTGTCGCACACGACATCCGGATGGGCTACACCTTC.

The chain is built from TRBV19 and TRBJ2-6; D is unresolved. This CDR3 has 15 residues. Germline lookup yields CDR1 LNHDA and CDR2 SQIVND (reference sequence). V was cut by 6 bases and J by 3 bases, with 12 bases left in between. This chain's CDR3 is CASSPDGNGANVLTF. CDR3 sequence (DNA): TGTGCCAGTAGCCCCGACGGCAATGGGGCCAACGTCCTGACTTTC.

V usage is TRBV19 and J usage is TRBJ2-1; 9 bases map to TRBD2. CDR1 and CDR2 (germline): LNHDA, SQIVND (reference sequence). V lost 5 bases to trimming and J lost 3 bases; unmatched junction nucleotides: 5. This CDR3 has 15 residues. Here the CDR3 DNA reads TGTGCCAGTAGTCAAATAGCGGGGGTCTACAATGAGCAGTTCTTC. This gives the protein CASSQIAGVYNEQFF.

This clonotype was seen once. The rearrangement uses TRBV5-1 and TRBJ1-1, with 11 bases aligning to TRBD1. The ends lost 4 bases at V and 5 bases at J; junction bases unmatched: 4. The CDR3 sequence is 14 residues long. Germline CDR1 SGHRS, CDR2 YFSETQ. The CDR3 is CASSTGQGATEAFF. The DNA for the CDR3 is TGCGCCAGCAGCACAGGACAGGGGGCGACTGAAGCTTTCTTT.

DNA of the CDR3: TGCAGTGCTAGTGAGCGGGGGGGCTGGGATGAGCAGTTCTTC. The encoded protein is CSASERGGWDEQFF. The J gene is TRBJ2-1, the V gene TRBV20-1; TRBD2 matches 10 bases. CDR1 and CDR2 (germline): DFQATT, SNEGSKA (reference sequence). Unmatched junction bases numbered 7, after V lost 3 bases and J lost 8 bases. The CDR3 covers 14 residues.

This sequence joins TRBV20-1 and TRBJ2-1; possibly TRBD2 for D (5 bases). The V gene's germline CDR1 is DFQATT and CDR2 SNEGSKA (reference sequence). This CDR3 region has 14 residues. Trimming left V 5 bases short and J 0 bases short, with 11 bases between. The CDR3 region is CSALSATSYNEQFF. The CDR3 nucleotides read TGCAGTGCTCTTAGCGCTACCTCCTACAATGAGCAGTTCTTC.

V and J are TRBV7-2 and TRBJ2-3, with D perhaps TRBD1 (6 bases). V lost 4 bases, J lost 1 base, and 9 bases lay in between. The CDR3 sequence is 14 residues long. The germline V gene encodes CDR1 SGHTA and CDR2 FQGNSA. The CDR3 region is CASSSWTGTDTQYF. DNA for the CDR3: TGTGCCAGCAGCTCTTGGACAGGCACAGATACGCAGTATTTT.

The table lists this clonotype with a count of one. J is TRBJ1-4 and V is TRBV4-2, with no clear D. The CDR3 totals 17 residues. Looked up from germline, CDR1 is LGHNA and CDR2 is YNFKEQ. The ends were cut back, 0 bases at V and 7 bases at J, with 18 bases in the middle. CDR3 in amino acids: CASSQDPSRREGEKLFF. CDR3 DNA: TGTGCCAGCAGCCAAGATCCCAGTAGACGGGAGGGTGAAAAACTGTTTTTT.

This clonotype was found a few times. This chain's CDR3 is CASSLGQAGANVLTF. Written as DNA, the CDR3 is TGTGCCAGCAGTTTAGGCCAAGCCGGGGCCAACGTCCTGACTTTC. The chain joins TRBV12-3 or TRBV12-4 to TRBJ2-6; D call uncertain. Trimming left V 1 base short and J 4 bases short, with 8 bases between. The length of the CDR3 is 15 residues.

This chain joins TRBV9 and TRBJ1-2, with unresolved D. This CDR3 region has 14 residues. The germline CDR1 and CDR2 sequences are SGDLS and YYNGEE. Trimming pared 4 bases from V and 6 bases from J, leaving 16 bases between. In DNA, the CDR3 is TGTGCCAGCAGCCTCCAGGAGGCGCTGAATGGCTACACCTTC. Translating it yields CASSLQEALNGYTF.

This clonotype was counted a single time. The genes are TRBV5-1 and TRBJ2-2, with 7 positions matching TRBD2. The germline CDR1 and CDR2 sequences are SGHRS and YFSETQ. The CDR3 extends over 14 amino acids. Losses at the gene ends were 7 bases for V and 1 base for J; bases not matched to a gene: 4. The CDR3, as DNA: TGCGCCAGCCTAAGCGGGGTGAACACCGGGGAGCTGTTTTTT. Protein: CASLSGVNTGELFF.

This chain's CDR3 is CASSPRTRVNTGELFF. Written as DNA, the CDR3 is TGTGCCAGCAGCCCTCGGACACGCGTGAACACCGGGGAGCTGTTTTTT. This chain links TRBV5-4 with TRBJ2-2; a possible D gene is TRBD1 (5 bases). Germline lookup yields CDR1 SGHNT and CDR2 YYREEE (reference sequence). The CDR3 extends over 16 amino acids. Trimming cost V 4 bases and J 1 base, with 14 bases left between them.

The genes are TRBV18 and TRBJ1-1; 7 bases are shared with TRBD1. V lost 5 bases, J lost 7 bases, and 7 bases stayed unmatched. The germline gives CDR1 KGHSH, CDR2 LQKENI. CDR3 length: 13 amino acids. The CDR3 sequence is CASSNSGTVEAFF. CDR3 coding DNA: TGTGCCAGCTCAAATTCTGGGACAGTTGAAGCTTTCTTT.